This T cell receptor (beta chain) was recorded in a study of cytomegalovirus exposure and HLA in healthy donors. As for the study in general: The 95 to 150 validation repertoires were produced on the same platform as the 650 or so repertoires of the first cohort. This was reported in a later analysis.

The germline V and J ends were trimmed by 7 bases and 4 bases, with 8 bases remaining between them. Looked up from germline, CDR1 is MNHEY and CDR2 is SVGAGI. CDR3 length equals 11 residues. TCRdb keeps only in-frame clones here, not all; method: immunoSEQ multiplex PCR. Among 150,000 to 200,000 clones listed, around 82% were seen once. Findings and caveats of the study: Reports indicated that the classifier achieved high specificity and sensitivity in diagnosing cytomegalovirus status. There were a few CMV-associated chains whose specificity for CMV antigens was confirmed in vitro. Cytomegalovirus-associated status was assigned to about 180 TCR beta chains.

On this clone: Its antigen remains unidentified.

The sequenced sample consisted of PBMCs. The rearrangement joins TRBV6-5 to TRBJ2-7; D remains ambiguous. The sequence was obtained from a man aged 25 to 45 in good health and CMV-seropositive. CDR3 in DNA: TGTGCCAGCATCCTAGGATACGAGCAGTACTTC. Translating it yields CASILGYEQYF.